This entry describes one T cell receptor (beta chain). The antigen remains unidentified. This record comes from a study of cytomegalovirus exposure and HLA in healthy donors. Study-level results: A few of the chains that were CMV-associated were confirmed in vitro to be specific for CMV antigens. The investigators catalogued about 170 TCR beta chains as cytomegalovirus-associated.

The validation cohort, a group of over a hundred subjects, included the donors and was separate from the roughly 620-subject first cohort. Clones were read by immunoSEQ multiplex PCR, and TCRdb kept only the in-frame ones, dropping some. The sample has 70,000 to 75,000 clones; about 95% are singletons. V lost 2 bases and J 1 base, leaving 11 bases between the germline ends. Germline V lookup: CDR1 MNHNY, CDR2 SVGAGI (reference sequence). The CDR3 spans 15 residues. Sequencing was performed on PBMCs. The clonotype was recovered from a woman aged 18-35 years in good health and CMV-seronegative. V and J are TRBV6-6 and TRBJ1-1, with D tentatively TRBD1 (6 bases). The CDR3 region has the DNA TGTGCCAGCAGTTACCGCAGGGGTTCGAACACTGAAGCTTTCTTT. It encodes CASSYRRGSNTEAFF.